The 21 T cell receptor beta chains in this list originate from one sample, sequenced in a study of shared clonotypes between healthy human individuals. Clones were read by immunoSEQ multiplex PCR, and TCRdb kept only the in-frame ones, dropping some. There are some 1,400,000 clones in the sample; about 96% occur only once, and approximately 1% lies in the top ten. The material sequenced was naive CD4+ T cells sorted from blood. Subset meaning: CD45RA+ positively selected. These receptors all stem from a man younger than 40 in good health.

As for this clone: The same CDR3 arises from other DNA sequences in this sample as well. The chain employs TRBV28 and TRBJ1-5; D might be TRBD1 (5 bases). Germline V gene sequence: CDR1 MDHEN, CDR2 SYDVKM. Trimming cost V 5 bases and J 4 bases, with 12 bases left between them. This CDR3 spans 14 amino acids. The CDR3 DNA sequence: TGTGCCAGCAGTCCCGGGACCGTTAATCAGCCCCAGCATTTT. Protein: CASSPGTVNQPQHF.

The rearrangement uses TRBV7-2 and TRBJ1-2; D remains unclear. This CDR3 has 13 residues. The V end lost 5 bases, the J end lost 4 bases, and 11 bases lay between the germline ends. The germline CDR1 and CDR2 sequences are SGHTA and FQGNSA. CDR3 DNA sequence: TGTGCCAGCAGCCTCGGACCGCTCTATGGCTACACCTTC. Residues: CASSLGPLYGYTF.

The rearrangement uses TRBV5-1 and TRBJ2-3; 15 bases map to TRBD2. Unmatched junction bases numbered 6, after V lost 4 bases and J lost 0 bases. Per the germline V gene, CDR1 is SGHRS and CDR2 is YFSETQ. The CDR3 contains 18 residues. This chain's CDR3 is CASSPGTSGRPSTDTQYF. The CDR3 nucleotides are TGCGCCAGCAGCCCCGGGACTAGCGGGAGGCCGAGCACAGATACGCAGTATTTT.

The rearrangement uses TRBV9 and TRBJ1-1; 12 bases fit TRBD1. Unmatched junction bases numbered 13, after V lost 0 bases and J lost 1 base. Germline V lookup: CDR1 SGDLS, CDR2 YYNGEE. CDR3 size: 20 residues. The CDR3 bases are TGTGCCAGCAGCGTAGCCCCCTTTACCGGGACAGGGGGCAGGAACACTGAAGCTTTCTTT. Translation gives CASSVAPFTGTGGRNTEAFF.

V is TRBV15 and J is TRBJ2-1; D may be TRBD1 or TRBD2 (5 bases each). V lost 4 bases to trimming and J lost 1 base, with 11 bases between them. The CDR3 sequence is 15 residues long. Per the germline V gene, CDR1 is LNHNV and CDR2 is YYDKDF (reference sequence). Written as DNA, the CDR3 is TGTGCCACCAGCAACCGGGACCGATCCTACAATGAGCAGTTCTTC. It encodes CATSNRDRSYNEQFF.

The sample holds one count of this clone. The rearrangement joins TRBV21-1 to TRBJ2-7; the DNA was not compared with TRBD1, the D call given in the table. TRBV21-1 is flagged as a pseudogene. The CDR3 contains 16 residues. The DNA for the CDR3 is TGTGCCAGCAGCCAAGTGGGGCAGGGGAAGGGGTACGAGCAGTACTTC. Translation: CASSQVGQGKGYEQYF.

This rearrangement joins TRBV7-6 to TRBJ2-5; 7 bases agree with TRBD1. The germline gives CDR1 SGHVS, CDR2 FNYEAQ. After removal of 4 bases from V and 9 bases from J, the junction contained 8 bases not matched to a gene. The CDR3 is 13 residues long. In DNA, the CDR3 is TGTGCCAGCAGCTCCTACATAGACAGGGCCCAGTACTTC. The encoded protein is CASSSYIDRAQYF.

V is TRBV6-5 and J is TRBJ2-3, with 7 bases identical to TRBD2. The V gene's germline CDR1 is MNHEY and CDR2 SVGAGI. The junction had 4 bases not matched to a gene; V was cut back by 8 bases and J by 2 bases. The length of the CDR3 is 13 residues. CDR3 loop: CASGLAATDTQYF. The CDR3 nucleotides are TGTGCCAGCGGCCTAGCGGCCACAGATACGCAGTATTTT.

The J gene is TRBJ2-2, the V gene TRBV7-9; D ambiguous. Trimming took off 10 bases at V and 0 bases at J, with 9 bases between the two ends. The CDR3 is 13 amino acids. Germline V lookup: CDR1 SEHNR, CDR2 FQNEAQ (reference sequence). The chain's CDR3 is CATRMTNTGELFF. DNA for the CDR3: TGTGCCACCAGAATGACGAACACCGGGGAGCTGTTTTTT.

The chain is built from TRBV27 and TRBJ2-7; possible D gene TRBD1, 5 bases. The CDR3 length is 14 residues. Deletions cut 5 bases from V and 0 bases from J, with 11 bases between. From germline, CDR1 is MNHEY and CDR2 SMNVEV (reference sequence). The CDR3 spells CASSDHRSSYEQYF. CDR3 nucleotide sequence: TGTGCCAGCAGTGATCACAGGAGCTCCTACGAGCAGTACTTC.

The rearrangement links TRBV19 to TRBJ2-2; D is undetermined. Between the trimmed V and J ends, which lost 9 bases and 2 bases, there was a span of 10 bases. Germline-derived CDR1 and CDR2 are LNHDA and SQIVND (reference sequence). This CDR3 region has 13 residues. The CDR3 DNA reads TGTGCCAGCAGTTGGGGTAACACCGGGGAGCTGTTTTTT. This encodes CASSWGNTGELFF.

This chain connects TRBV5-4 to TRBJ2-3, with 10 bases identical to TRBD2. Germline loops: CDR1 SGHNT, CDR2 YYREEE (reference sequence). This CDR3 spans 17 amino acids. Germline trimming cut 1 base from V and 1 base from J; bases unmatched to any gene: 6. CDR3 nucleotide sequence: TGTGCCAGCAGCTTGAGGCTAGCGGGAGTAGGCACAGATACGCAGTATTTT. Encoded protein: CASSLRLAGVGTDTQYF.

As regards this clone: The same CDR3 can be traced to other DNA sequences in this sample. The V gene is TRBV5-1, the J gene TRBJ2-3; D remains unclear. The germline gives CDR1 SGHRS, CDR2 YFSETQ. Between the trimmed V and J ends, which lost 0 bases and 3 bases, there was a span of 5 bases. The CDR3 loop spans 13 amino acids. CDR3 nucleotide sequence: TGCGCCAGCAGCTTGGTCGGAACAGATACGCAGTATTTT. This encodes CASSLVGTDTQYF.

Only a few counts were recorded for this clone. This chain links TRBV9 with TRBJ1-1; unclear D gene. Per the germline V gene, CDR1 is SGDLS and CDR2 is YYNGEE. This CDR3 is 13 amino acids long. Trimming pared 5 bases from V and 3 bases from J, leaving 11 bases between. In DNA, the CDR3 is TGTGCCAGCAGTATAGATGAGGACACTGAAGCTTTCTTT. It encodes CASSIDEDTEAFF.

V usage is TRBV29-1 and J usage is TRBJ2-1, with 9 bases matching TRBD2. The germline gives CDR1 SQVTM, CDR2 ANQGSEA. CDR3 size: 13 residues. The trim removed 7 bases at V and 6 bases at J, leaving 7 bases unmatched. The CDR3 reads CSAHSGGSNEQFF. Written as DNA, the CDR3 is TGCAGCGCTCATAGCGGGGGATCCAATGAGCAGTTCTTC.

The chain carries TRBV4-3 and TRBJ1-3; 9 nucleotides match TRBD1. The trim removed 0 bases at V and 2 bases at J, leaving 2 bases unmatched. Germline CDR1 and CDR2: LGHNA and YSLEER. The CDR3 length is 16 residues. The CDR3 reads CASSQDRDRAGNTIYF. The CDR3 DNA sequence: TGCGCCAGCAGCCAAGATAGGGACAGGGCTGGAAACACCATATATTTT.

The chain carries TRBV27 and TRBJ1-2; 9 bases fit TRBD1. This CDR3 has 15 amino acids. Trimming at V came to 6 bases and at J to 7 bases, leaving 12 bases not matched to a gene. CDR1 is MNHEY and CDR2 is SMNVEV in the germline V gene (reference sequence). CDR3 sequence reads: CASRTRPRDRAGYTF. CDR3 DNA: TGTGCCAGCAGGACTCGACCCCGGGACAGGGCTGGCTACACCTTC.

The chain recombines TRBV7-2 with TRBJ1-4, with D perhaps matching TRBD1 (5 bases). Trimming took off 5 bases at V and 7 bases at J, with 14 bases between the two ends. CDR1 and CDR2 from the germline V gene are SGHTA and FQGNSA. This CDR3 has 14 residues. The CDR3 reads CASSRDVKLEKLFF. The CDR3 nucleotides read TGTGCCAGCAGCCGGGACGTCAAACTTGAAAAACTGTTTTTT.

CDR3 in amino acids: CASSIRQARYGYTF. CDR3 bases: TGTGCCAGTAGTATCAGACAGGCGCGATATGGCTACACCTTC. The V and J genes are TRBV19 and TRBJ1-2; TRBD1 is a possible D gene (6 bases). V lost 3 bases and J 5 bases, leaving 13 bases between the germline ends. Germline lookup yields CDR1 LNHDA and CDR2 SQIVND (reference sequence). The CDR3 runs to 14 residues.

In regard to this clone: Other DNA sequences of this sample code for an identical CDR3. The rearrangement joins TRBV30 to TRBJ1-3; TRBD1 aligns across 8 bases. Per the germline V gene, CDR1 is GTSNPN and CDR2 is SVGIG (reference sequence). V lost 2 bases and J lost 1; bases outside the gene matches: 1. The CDR3 runs to 14 residues. CDR3 in amino acids: CAWSRTGSGNTIYF. The CDR3 DNA reads TGTGCCTGGAGTCGGACAGGGTCTGGAAACACCATATATTTT.

This chain connects TRBV1 to TRBJ2-5; the table assigns TRBD2, which was not confirmed against the DNA. TRBV1 is a pseudogene. The length of the CDR3 is 16 residues. CDR3 sequence: CTSSQDFSGSNETQYF. CDR3 in DNA: TGCACCAGCAGCCAAGACTTTAGCGGGAGTAATGAGACCCAGTACTTC.